This T cell receptor (beta chain) was identified during a study of tumor and adjacent non-tumor tissue in lung cancer. Turning to the study itself: Aged about 30 to 76 years, patients included 10 men and about five women with stage I to III disease.

TCRbeta libraries were built with three rounds of nested PCR, modified from ARM-PCR. TCRdb called the multiplex PCR reads again in MiXCR, with one record for every CDR3 protein. The table has 85,000 to 130,000 distinct CDR3 sequences, roughly 60% seen once. The template was RNA from unsorted bulk tissue. This non-tumor lung sample came from over 3 cm beyond the tumor edge. The V end was cut by 5 bases, the J end by 0 bases, with 5 bases between. CDR1 and CDR2 (germline): SGHAT, FQNNGV. The CDR3 sequence is 12 residues long. Comments on this clonotype: The antigen remains unidentified. Here the CDR3 omits its conserved ending phenylalanine or tryptophan, so a read error is the likely source.

Study outcomes and limitations: Patients with more diverse tumor TCRs had worse survival. In normal lung, the top 100 clones were significantly more dominant than in tumor.

This chain links TRBV11-2 with TRBJ2-7; D unresolved. The source is a man aged 25-45 years with non-small cell lung cancer. Source material: distant non-tumor lung tissue. The CDR3 bases are TGTGCCAGCAGCCCTCTCTCCTACGAGCAGTACTCC. Protein sequence: CASSPLSYEQYS.